These 15 T cell receptor beta chains were sequenced from one sample in a study of identical twins. A single record per CDR3 protein comes from TCRdb applying MiXCR to the 5' RACE reads. The sample has 130,000 to 150,000 distinct CDR3 sequences, under 4.5% seen once. Sequencing was done on a sample of memory T cells sorted from blood. These receptors came from a man aged 18 to 30 in good health.

This clonotype appeared many times. J is TRBJ1-5 and V is TRBV9; maybe TRBD1 (6 bases). CDR1 SGDLS and CDR2 YYNGEE come from the germline V gene. The CDR3 runs to 16 residues. The V end was cut by 4 bases, the J end by 1 base, with 15 bases between. CDR3: CASSPGVGSSNQPQHF. The CDR3 nucleotides are TGTGCCAGCAGCCCAGGGGTGGGCTCGAGCAATCAGCCCCAGCATTTT.

This clonotype was picked up many times. This chain uses TRBV5-1 with TRBJ1-6; no firm D call. The germline gives CDR1 SGHRS, CDR2 YFSETQ. The CDR3 covers 17 residues. V dropped 4 bases and J dropped 0 bases, with 14 bases sitting between them. In DNA, the CDR3 is TGCGCCAGCAGCGTGACACCCTTCAACTCCTATAATTCACCCCTCCACTTT. It yields the protein CASSVTPFNSYNSPLHF.

As concerns this clonotype: A much larger clone is a single base away; this may be a read error. The CDR3 does not close with the conserved phenylalanine or tryptophan, likely indicating a read error. J is TRBJ2-7 and V is TRBV28, with TRBD2 matching 7 bases. Germline V gene data show CDR1 as MDHEN and CDR2 as SYDVKM. The J segment lost 6 bases and the V segment lost 6 bases, leaving 11 bases of the junction unmatched. The CDR3 is 14 amino acids. The CDR3 sequence is CASSPDGRRGEQYY. The CDR3 DNA follows: TGTGCCAGCAGCCCAGACGGGAGGAGAGGCGAGCAGTACTAC.

This clonotype was seen many times. This CDR3 reads CSARDYGGRETQYF. The CDR3 bases are TGCAGTGCTAGAGATTATGGGGGCCGAGAGACCCAGTACTTC. This chain links TRBV20-1 with TRBJ2-5, with a tentative D call TRBD1 (6 bases). V was clipped by 0 bases and J by 4 bases, with 12 bases between them. Germline V gives CDR1 DFQATT, CDR2 SNEGSKA (reference sequence). CDR3 length equals 14 residues.

This clonotype appeared many times. The V call is TRBV19, the J call TRBJ1-1; D is unresolved. The germline CDR1 and CDR2 sequences are LNHDA and SQIVND (reference sequence). The CDR3 has 18 amino acids. The V end was cut by 4 bases, the J end by 2 bases, with 23 bases between. CDR3 in DNA: TGTGCCAGTAGTAATGTGGGATCGGGTTGGCGGACCAACACTGAAGCTTTCTTT. Its protein is CASSNVGSGWRTNTEAFF.

This clonotype has ten or more counts. The CDR3 region has the DNA TGTGCCAGCGGATCTAGCGGGAGCCACCCCAATGAGCAGTTCTTC. Translation: CASGSSGSHPNEQFF. The chain employs TRBV12-3 or TRBV12-4 and TRBJ2-1; 10 positions agree with TRBD2. After removal of 8 bases from V and 6 bases from J, the junction contained 10 bases not matched to a gene. This CDR3 is built from 15 residues.

This clonotype has a count of ten or more. The chain carries TRBV20-1 and TRBJ2-5; D is uncertain. Between the trimmed V and J ends, which lost 3 bases and 3 bases, there was a span of 14 bases. Germline V lookup: CDR1 DFQATT, CDR2 SNEGSKA (reference sequence). This CDR3 has 14 residues. The CDR3 bases are TGCAGTGCTAGGATCAGGCGCCACGAAGAGACCCAGTACTTC. Translation: CSARIRRHEETQYF.

This clonotype has a count of ten or more. The gene calls are TRBV29-1 and TRBJ1-2, with D uncertain. The CDR3 has 12 residues. Germline V gene data show CDR1 as SQVTM and CDR2 as ANQGSEA. Trimming removed 3 bases from V and 8 bases from J, with 13 bases in between. In DNA, the CDR3 is TGCAGCGTTGATGGTGGGGTGGGAGGCTACACCTTC. It is translated as CSVDGGVGGYTF.

Ten or more counts support this clonotype. The V and J genes are TRBV20-1 and TRBJ1-5, with a tentative D call TRBD1 (6 bases). Germline values: CDR1 DFQATT, CDR2 SNEGSKA (reference sequence). V shed 6 bases and J shed 1 base, with 13 bases lying between them. This CDR3 contains 14 residues. In nucleotides, the CDR3 is TGCAGTGCCCTACAGGGAAGGAGCAATCAGCCCCAGCATTTT. Protein: CSALQGRSNQPQHF.

This clonotype has ten or more counts. CDR3 bases: TGTGCCATCAGTGAGCCCCCCTCCGGGACAGGGTTAACTGAAGCTTTCTTT. This gives the protein CAISEPPSGTGLTEAFF. V is TRBV10-3 and J is TRBJ1-1; 9 bases are a match to TRBD1. The CDR3 is 17 amino acids. Trimming removed 2 bases from V and 5 bases from J; junction bases left unmatched: 12. The germline gives CDR1 ENHRY, CDR2 SYGVKD.

This clonotype was observed many times. The chain couples TRBV6-5 to TRBJ2-1; 7 nucleotides align to TRBD2. V gave up 3 bases and J gave up 7 bases; unmatched junction bases: 9. This CDR3 region has 15 residues. Germline V gene data show CDR1 as MNHEY and CDR2 as SVGAGI. The CDR3 spells CASSYGGRAGNEQFF. The CDR3 coding sequence is TGTGCCAGCAGTTATGGGGGGAGGGCGGGGAATGAGCAGTTCTTC.

Ten or more counts support this clonotype. J is TRBJ1-1 and V is TRBV24-1, with a weak D call TRBD1 (6 bases). V was cut by 2 bases and J by 6 bases, with 9 bases left in between. This CDR3 has 13 residues. CDR1 is KGHDR, CDR2 SFDVKD, per germline. This CDR3 reads CATSDWKGAEAFF. Here the CDR3 DNA reads TGTGCCACCAGTGATTGGAAGGGGGCTGAAGCTTTCTTT.

This clonotype was found many times. The DNA for the CDR3 is TGCAGTGCTAGTGATCTAGCGGGAATGGCCGGGGAGCTGTTTTTT. It translates to CSASDLAGMAGELFF. The V and J genes are TRBV20-1 and TRBJ2-2; 9 bases fit TRBD2. V was clipped by 3 bases and J by 6 bases; unmatched bases: 8. This CDR3 contains 15 residues. Germline V gives CDR1 DFQATT, CDR2 SNEGSKA (reference sequence).

There are many counts of this clonotype. J is TRBJ1-6 and V is TRBV5-1; TRBD1 agrees at 7 bases. The ends lost 3 bases at V and 5 bases at J; junction bases unmatched: 5. This CDR3 region has 15 residues. CDR1 is SGHRS, CDR2 YFSETQ, per germline. The CDR3 protein is CASSWTGNDNSPLHF. The CDR3 DNA is TGCGCCAGCAGCTGGACAGGAAATGATAATTCACCCCTCCACTTT.

This clonotype appeared many times. This sequence joins TRBV5-1 and TRBJ2-4, with 8 bases that match TRBD2. The CDR3 is 20 residues long. J was trimmed by 0 bases and V by 0 bases; bases with no gene match: 14. Germline values: CDR1 SGHRS, CDR2 YFSETQ. CDR3 in DNA: TGCGCCAGCAGCTTGGCTTTGACTAGCGCGAACGATCTAGCCAAAAACATTCAGTACTTC. It yields the protein CASSLALTSANDLAKNIQYF.